This T cell receptor beta chain was sequenced during a study of blood T cells in healthy people across ages. Study-wide findings and caveats: Naive T cell percentage showed a strong correlation with the diversity of TCR beta.

This CDR3 is built from 16 residues. Germline V CDR1 and CDR2: SGHVS, FQNEAQ. As concerns this clonotype: Its specificity is not known. The junction and the germline gene differ at one end; a read error may be behind it.

Combining a sample-barcoded 5' primer with a J-beta primer mix, a second PCR ran for 7 to 11 cycles. TCRdb reprocessed the 5' RACE reads with MiXCR, giving one entry per CDR3 protein. This table has roughly 1,100,000 distinct CDR3 sequences, around 25% appearing once. This same sample was also taken into another study, of T cells of mothers and their children.

The receptor's source is a girl aged 2-10 years in good health. Sample: blood. This chain connects TRBV7-8 to TRBJ2-3, with 8 bases matching TRBD2. CDR3 amino acids: CASILGARGGTDTQYF. In DNA, the CDR3 is TGTGCCAGCATCTTAGGGGCGCGGGGGGGCACAGATACGCAGTATTTT.